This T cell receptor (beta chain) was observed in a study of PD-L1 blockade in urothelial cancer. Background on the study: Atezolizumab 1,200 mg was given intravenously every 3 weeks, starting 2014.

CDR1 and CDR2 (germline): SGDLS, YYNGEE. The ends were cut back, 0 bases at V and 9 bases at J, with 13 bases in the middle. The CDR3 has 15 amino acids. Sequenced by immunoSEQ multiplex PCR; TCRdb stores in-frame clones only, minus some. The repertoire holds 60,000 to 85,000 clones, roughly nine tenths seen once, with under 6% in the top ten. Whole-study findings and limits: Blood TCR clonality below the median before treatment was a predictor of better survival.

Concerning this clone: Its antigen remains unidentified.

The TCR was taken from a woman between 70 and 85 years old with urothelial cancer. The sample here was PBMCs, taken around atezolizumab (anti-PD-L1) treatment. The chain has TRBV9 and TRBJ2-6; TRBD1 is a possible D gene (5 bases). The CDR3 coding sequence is TGTGCCAGCAGCGTAGGACAGCCCATCCTCAACGTCCTGACTTTC. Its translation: CASSVGQPILNVLTF.